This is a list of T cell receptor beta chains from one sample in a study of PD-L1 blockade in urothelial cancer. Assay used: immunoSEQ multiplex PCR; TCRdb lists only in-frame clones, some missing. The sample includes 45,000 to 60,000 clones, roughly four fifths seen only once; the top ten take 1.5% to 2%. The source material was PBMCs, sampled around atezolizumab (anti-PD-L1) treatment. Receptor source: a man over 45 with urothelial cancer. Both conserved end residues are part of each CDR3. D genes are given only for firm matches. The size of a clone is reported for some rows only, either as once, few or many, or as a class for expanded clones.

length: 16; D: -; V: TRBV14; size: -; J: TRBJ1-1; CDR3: CASSQDWGRGNTEAFF; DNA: TGTGCCAGCAGCCAAGATTGGGGCAGGGGTAACACTGAAGCTTTCTTT
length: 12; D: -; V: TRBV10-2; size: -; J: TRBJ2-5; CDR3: CASTTGQETQYF; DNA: TGCGCCAGCACCACCGGGCAAGAGACCCAGTACTTC
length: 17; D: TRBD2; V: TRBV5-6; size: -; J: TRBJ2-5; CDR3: CASSPGLSGGYQETQYF; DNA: TGTGCCAGCAGCCCGGGTTTGAGCGGGGGGTACCAAGAGACCCAGTACTTC
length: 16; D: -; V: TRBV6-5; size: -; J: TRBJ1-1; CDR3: CASSYSPTLMNTEAFF; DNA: TGTGCCAGCAGTTACTCCCCGACACTCATGAACACTGAAGCTTTCTTT
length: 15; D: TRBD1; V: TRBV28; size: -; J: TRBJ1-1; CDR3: CASSGTGLGNTEAFF; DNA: TGTGCCAGCAGTGGGACAGGGCTAGGGAACACTGAAGCTTTCTTT
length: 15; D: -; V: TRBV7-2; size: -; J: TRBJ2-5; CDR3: CASSLGGIRKETQYF; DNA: TGTGCCAGCAGCTTAGGCGGGATTCGGAAAGAGACCCAGTACTTC
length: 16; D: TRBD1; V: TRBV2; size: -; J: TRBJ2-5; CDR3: CASSELRNRGGETQYF; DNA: TGTGCCAGCAGTGAATTACGTAACAGGGGTGGGGAGACCCAGTACTTC
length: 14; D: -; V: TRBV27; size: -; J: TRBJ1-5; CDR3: CATLAGGSNQPQHF; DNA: TGTGCCACCCTGGCGGGAGGGAGCAATCAGCCCCAGCATTTT
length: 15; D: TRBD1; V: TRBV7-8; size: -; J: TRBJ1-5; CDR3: CASSLSGGRNQPQHF; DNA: TGTGCCAGCAGCTTATCAGGGGGAAGGAATCAGCCCCAGCATTTT
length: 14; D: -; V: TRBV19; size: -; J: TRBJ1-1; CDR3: CASTIGRGSTEAFF; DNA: TGTGCCAGTACTATCGGACGGGGTTCGACTGAAGCTTTCTTT
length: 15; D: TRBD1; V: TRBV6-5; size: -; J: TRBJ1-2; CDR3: CASSYGTGGRYGYTF; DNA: TGTGCCAGCAGTTACGGGACAGGGGGCCGATATGGCTACACCTTC
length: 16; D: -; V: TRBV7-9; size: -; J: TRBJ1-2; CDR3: CASSLTTSGDRYGYTF; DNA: TGTGCCAGCAGCTTAACCACCTCAGGGGATCGGTATGGCTACACCTTC
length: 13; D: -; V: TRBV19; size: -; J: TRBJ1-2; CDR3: CASSGSSDYGYTF; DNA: TGTGCCAGTAGTGGCTCCTCCGACTATGGCTACACCTTC
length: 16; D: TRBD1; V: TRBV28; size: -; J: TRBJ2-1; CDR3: CASSPLGQELINEQFF; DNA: TGTGCCAGCAGTCCCCTCGGACAGGAGCTAATCAATGAGCAGTTCTTC
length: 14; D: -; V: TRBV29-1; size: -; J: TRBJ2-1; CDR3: CSVDGDTPINEQFF; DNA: TGCAGCGTTGACGGGGATACCCCCATCAATGAGCAGTTCTTC
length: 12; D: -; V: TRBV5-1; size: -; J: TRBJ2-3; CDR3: CASSLVSDTQYF; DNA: TGCGCCAGCAGCTTGGTATCAGATACGCAGTATTTT
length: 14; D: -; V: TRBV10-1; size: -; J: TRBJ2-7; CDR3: CASSESLGSYEQYF; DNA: TGCGCCAGCAGTGAGTCGCTAGGCTCCTACGAGCAGTACTTC
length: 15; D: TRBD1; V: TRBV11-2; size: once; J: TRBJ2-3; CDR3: CASSLVIAGGYTQYF; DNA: TGTGCCAGCAGCTTAGTTATTGCAGGGGGCTATACGCAGTATTTT
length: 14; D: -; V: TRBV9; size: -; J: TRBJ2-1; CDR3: CASSSRMGGDEQFF; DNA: TGTGCCAGCAGCTCGAGAATGGGCGGGGACGAGCAGTTCTTC
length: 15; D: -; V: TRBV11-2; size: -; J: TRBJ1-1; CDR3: CASSLQGPMNTEAFF; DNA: TGTGCCAGCAGCTTACAGGGGCCCATGAACACTGAAGCTTTCTTT
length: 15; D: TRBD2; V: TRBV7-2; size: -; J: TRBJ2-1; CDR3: CASSPAGGPNNEQFF; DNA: TGTGCCAGCAGCCCAGCGGGGGGACCCAACAATGAGCAGTTCTTC
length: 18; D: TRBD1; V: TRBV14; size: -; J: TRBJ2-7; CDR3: CASLSQRTQGADPYEQYF; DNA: TGTGCCAGCCTAAGCCAACGTACCCAGGGGGCCGACCCCTACGAGCAGTACTTC
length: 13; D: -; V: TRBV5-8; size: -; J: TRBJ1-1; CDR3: CASSLGKRGNAFF; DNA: TGTGCCAGCAGCTTGGGTAAGAGGGGGAACGCTTTCTTT